The clone carrying this TCR beta chain was observed many times. The record originates from a study of tumor-infiltrating lymphocytes in oesophageal squamous cell carcinoma. Each CDR3 protein gets one entry after TCRdb re-called the PCR reads with MiXCR. The sample lists some 6,000 distinct CDR3 sequences; about 14% were seen once. The CDR3 sequence is 15 residues long. Germline CDR1 is SGHNT and CDR2 is YENEEA. V was trimmed by 4 bases and J by 7 bases, leaving 20 bases between them. This TCR derives from a male donor with esophageal squamous cell carcinoma. Sequenced: esophageal tumor tissue. The chain recombines TRBV11-3 with TRBJ2-7, with a possible D match to TRBD2 (5 bases). CDR3 region: CASSSVGDTYNEQYF. DNA for the CDR3: TGTGCCAGCAGCTCAGTCGGGGATACCTACAATGAGCAGTACTTC.